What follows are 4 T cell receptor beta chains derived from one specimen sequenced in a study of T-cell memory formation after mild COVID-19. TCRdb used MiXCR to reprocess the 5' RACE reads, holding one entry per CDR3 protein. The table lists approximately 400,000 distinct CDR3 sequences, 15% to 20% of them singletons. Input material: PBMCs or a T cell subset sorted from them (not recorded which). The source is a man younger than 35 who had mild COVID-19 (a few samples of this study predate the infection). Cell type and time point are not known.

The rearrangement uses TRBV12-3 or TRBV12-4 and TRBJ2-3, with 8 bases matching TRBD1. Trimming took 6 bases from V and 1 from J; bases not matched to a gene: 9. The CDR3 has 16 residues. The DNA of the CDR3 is TGTGCCAGCAGCCCCTGGCTGACAGGGGGCACAGATACGCAGTATTTT. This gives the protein CASSPWLTGGTDTQYF.

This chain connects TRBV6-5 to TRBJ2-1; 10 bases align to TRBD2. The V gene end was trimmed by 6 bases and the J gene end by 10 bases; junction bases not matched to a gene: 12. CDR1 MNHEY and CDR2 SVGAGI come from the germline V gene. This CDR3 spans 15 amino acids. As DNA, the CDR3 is TGTGCCAGCAGGGTTAGCGGGGGGCTCTGGGGGGAGCAGTTCTTC. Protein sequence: CASRVSGGLWGEQFF.

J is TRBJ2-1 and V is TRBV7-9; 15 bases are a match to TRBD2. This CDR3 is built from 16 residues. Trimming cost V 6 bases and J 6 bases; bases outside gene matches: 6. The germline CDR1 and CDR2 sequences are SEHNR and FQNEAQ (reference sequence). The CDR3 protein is CASRREGLAGGNEQFF. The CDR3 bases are TGTGCCAGCAGACGGGAGGGACTAGCGGGGGGCAATGAGCAGTTCTTC.

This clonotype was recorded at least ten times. CDR3 coding DNA: TGTGCCAGCACCTTGGCTCTAGCGGGGGGAGATACGCAGTATTTT. This sequence encodes CASTLALAGGDTQYF. The chain combines TRBV7-9 with TRBJ2-3, with TRBD2 matching over 11 bases. V lost 7 bases to trimming and J lost 5 bases; unmatched junction nucleotides: 8. This CDR3 contains 15 residues. In germline, CDR1 is SEHNR, CDR2 FQNEAQ (reference sequence). Looking up the rest from reference TRBV7-9 and TRBJ2-3 gives the full variable domain: DTGVSQNPRHKITKRGQNVTFRCDPISEHNRLYWYRQTLGQGPEFLTYFQNEAQLEKSRLLSDRFSAERPKGSFSTLEIQRTEQGDSAMYLCASTLALAGGDTQYFGPGTRLTVL.